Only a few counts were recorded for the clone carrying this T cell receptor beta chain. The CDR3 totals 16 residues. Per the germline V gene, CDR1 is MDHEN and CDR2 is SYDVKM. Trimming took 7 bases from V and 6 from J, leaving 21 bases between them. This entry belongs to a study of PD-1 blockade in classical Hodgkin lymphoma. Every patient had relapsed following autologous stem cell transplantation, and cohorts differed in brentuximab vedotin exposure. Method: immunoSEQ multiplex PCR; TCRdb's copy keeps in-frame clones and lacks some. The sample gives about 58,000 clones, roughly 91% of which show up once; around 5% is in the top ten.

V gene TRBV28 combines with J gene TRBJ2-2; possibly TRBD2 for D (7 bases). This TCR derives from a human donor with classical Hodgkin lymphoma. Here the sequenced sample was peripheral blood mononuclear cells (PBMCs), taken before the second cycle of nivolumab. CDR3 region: CASTPGGRVLAGELFF. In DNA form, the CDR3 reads TGTGCCAGCACACCCGGGGGGCGTGTCCTAGCCGGGGAGCTGTTTTTT.